Sequencing of this T cell receptor (beta chain) was carried out in a study of neurological immune-mediated disorders. This clonotype was recorded many times. Trimming left V 5 bases short and J 5 bases short, with 21 bases between. The germline CDR1 and CDR2 sequences are MDHEN and SYDVKM. The CDR3 spans 16 residues. A single record per CDR3 protein comes from TCRdb applying MiXCR to the 5' RACE reads. Of 31,000 or so distinct CDR3 sequences listed, approximately 1.4% were seen once; the top ten hold about 9%. The specimen sequenced was PBMCs. This chain connects TRBV28 to TRBJ2-5; D gene ambiguous. The source is a woman aged 25 to 39 with multiple sclerosis. In DNA form, the CDR3 reads TGTGCCAGCAGTATGGAGATCAGAAGGCCATGGGAGACCCAGTACTTC. Encoded protein: CASSMEIRRPWETQYF.